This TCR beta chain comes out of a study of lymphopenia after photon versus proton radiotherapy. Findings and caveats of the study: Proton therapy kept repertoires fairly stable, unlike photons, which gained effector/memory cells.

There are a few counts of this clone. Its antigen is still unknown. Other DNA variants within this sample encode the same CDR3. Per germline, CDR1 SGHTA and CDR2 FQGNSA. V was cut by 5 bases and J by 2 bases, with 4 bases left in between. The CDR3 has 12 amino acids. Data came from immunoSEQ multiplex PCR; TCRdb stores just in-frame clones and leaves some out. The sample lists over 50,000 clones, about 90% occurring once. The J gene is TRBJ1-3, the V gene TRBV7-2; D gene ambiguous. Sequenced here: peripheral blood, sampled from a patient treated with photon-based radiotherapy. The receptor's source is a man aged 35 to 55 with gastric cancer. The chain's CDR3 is CASSPTGNTIYF. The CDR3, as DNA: TGTGCCAGCAGCCCGACTGGAAACACCATATATTTT.